Presented here are 10 T cell receptor beta chains from one specimen sequenced in a study of control samples from healthy donors and cancer patients. This table comes from immunoSEQ multiplex PCR, and its TCRdb copy is limited to in-frame clones, with some not included. The table shows about 98,000 clones, with roughly 86% occurring only once. Sequencing was carried out using blood. Every receptor here comes from a man aged 60 to 69 in good health.

The V gene is TRBV12-3 or TRBV12-4, the J gene TRBJ2-1, with 7 bases aligning to TRBD2. V was clipped by 3 bases and J by 6 bases; unmatched bases: 2. The CDR3 sequence is 13 residues long. CDR3: CASSFASGNEQFF. The CDR3 DNA reads as TGTGCCAGCAGTTTTGCTAGCGGCAATGAGCAGTTCTTC.

Remarks on this clone: The sample carries other DNA sequences with the same CDR3. This rearrangement joins TRBV27 to TRBJ1-1; 10 nucleotides match TRBD1. This CDR3 region has 13 residues. CDR1 is MNHEY, CDR2 SMNVEV, per germline (reference sequence). Trimming cost V 6 bases and J 4 bases; bases outside gene matches: 2. For the CDR3, the DNA is TGTGCCAGCAGGGGACAGGGGAGCACTGAAGCTTTCTTT. It yields the protein CASRGQGSTEAFF.

The chain employs TRBV9 and TRBJ2-2, with D maybe TRBD1 (6 bases). Germline V gives CDR1 SGDLS, CDR2 YYNGEE. The CDR3 extends over 15 amino acids. The germline V and J ends were trimmed by 3 bases and 0 bases, with 9 bases remaining between them. The CDR3 spells CASSAQGSNTGELFF. In nucleotides, the CDR3 is TGTGCCAGCAGCGCACAGGGTTCGAACACCGGGGAGCTGTTTTTT.

This chain uses TRBV3-1 (or the pseudogene TRBV3-2) with TRBJ2-1; D unresolved. V was shortened by 3 bases and J by 3 bases, with 15 bases between the two germline ends. Per germline, CDR1 LGHDT and CDR2 YNNKEL (reference sequence). This CDR3 is built from 16 residues. The CDR3 DNA is TGTGCCAGCAGCCACTCTGGGGTTCGCGGCTACAATGAGCAGTTCTTC. Its protein product is CASSHSGVRGYNEQFF.

The chain links TRBV2 to TRBJ2-2; 9 nucleotides agree with TRBD2. The CDR3 consists of 15 residues. After removal of 6 bases from V and 2 bases from J, the junction contained 4 bases not matched to a gene. CDR1 is SNHLY and CDR2 is FYNNEI in the germline V gene. CDR3 nucleotide sequence: TGTGCCAGCAGGGAGCGGGGGGCCAACACCGGGGAGCTGTTTTTT. Encoded protein: CASRERGANTGELFF.

The chain couples TRBV7-9 to TRBJ2-7; 9 positions match TRBD1. The germline gives CDR1 SEHNR, CDR2 FQNEAQ (reference sequence). V was pared by 1 base and J by 5 bases, with 6 bases of the junction left unmatched. The CDR3 sequence is 15 residues long. CDR3 in DNA: TGTGCCAGCAGCTTAGGGGACAGGGCGAGGCACGAGCAGTACTTC. Translation gives CASSLGDRARHEQYF.

This clone has just a few counts. The CDR3 region is CASSLVWEGKGKLFF. The DNA for the CDR3 is TGTGCCAGCAGCCTGGTATGGGAGGGGAAGGGAAAACTGTTTTTT. The gene calls are TRBV5-8 and TRBJ1-4; weak D call: TRBD1 (5 bases). V was trimmed by 4 bases and J by 10 bases, leaving 20 bases between them. The CDR3 consists of 15 residues. Germline V gives CDR1 SGHTS, CDR2 YDEGEE.

This sequence joins TRBV9 and TRBJ1-1, with a weak D call TRBD1 (5 bases). Germline V gene data show CDR1 as SGDLS and CDR2 as YYNGEE. V lost 3 bases, J lost 4 bases, and 19 bases lay in between. The CDR3 has 16 amino acids. CDR3 nucleotide sequence: TGTGCCAGCAGCGCCCCGGAGGGGATCCGGAGCACTGAAGCTTTCTTT. It yields the protein CASSAPEGIRSTEAFF.

This sequence joins TRBV19 and TRBJ1-3; a weak D match, TRBD1 (6 bases). The CDR3 consists of 16 residues. CDR1 is LNHDA, CDR2 SQIVND, per germline (reference sequence). Trimming cost V 6 bases and J 0 bases, with 15 bases left between them. CDR3 sequence: CASSERRQVSGNTIYF. As DNA, the CDR3 is TGTGCCAGTAGCGAACGCAGACAGGTCTCTGGAAACACCATATATTTT.

The chain couples TRBV7-9 to TRBJ1-2; D may be TRBD1 (5 bases). CDR3 length: 15 residues. V was pared by 4 bases and J by 3 bases, with 15 bases between. CDR1 is SEHNR and CDR2 is FQNEAQ in the germline V gene (reference sequence). The CDR3 protein is CASSSSRDSDYGYTF. DNA of the CDR3: TGTGCCAGCAGCTCCTCCCGGGACTCAGACTATGGCTACACCTTC.